This T cell receptor (beta chain) derives from a study of blood T cell repertoires in COVID-19. This CDR3 has 12 amino acids. With 3 bases removed from V and 0 bases from J, the gap between germline ends came to 6 bases. Germline assignment: CDR1 GTSNPN and CDR2 SVGIG (reference sequence). How the authors handled the data: The assay estimated nucleated cells by amplifying reference gene primers. Clones were read by immunoSEQ multiplex PCR, and TCRdb kept only the in-frame ones, dropping some. V and J calls and clone size are those listed in that table; D and trimming were worked out from the DNA. The table records about 480,000 clones, 70% to 90% of them present only once.

Source material: PBMCs or T cells enriched from blood (not recorded which). This sequence joins TRBV30 and TRBJ2-7; D ambiguous. The TCR sequence derives from a woman aged 40 to 50 who had recovered from COVID-19. The CDR3 region has the DNA TGTGCCTGGAGGGAGTTCTCCTACGAGCAGTACTTC. Translation: CAWREFSYEQYF.